The 2 T cell receptor beta chains below all came from one sample that was sequenced in a study of T cell changes during pregnancy in multiple sclerosis. The data were produced by immunoSEQ multiplex PCR, yet TCRdb's version contains in-frame clones alone and is incomplete. This table holds around 31,000 clones, about 90% found once. Sequencing was performed on CD4+ T cells from peripheral blood mononuclear cells, taken in the first trimester of pregnancy. These receptors were obtained from a female donor in good health, enrolled as a control in a pregnancy study.

The chain combines TRBV11-3 with TRBJ1-3; 8 nucleotides line up with TRBD1. Germline V CDR1 and CDR2: SGHNT, YENEEA. V shed 3 bases, J shed 4 bases, and the junction held 2 bases outside the gene matches. This CDR3 region has 14 residues. The CDR3 protein is CASSLDRDGNTIYF. Here the CDR3 DNA reads TGTGCCAGCAGCTTGGACAGGGACGGAAACACCATATATTTT. The full variable domain, in which reference TRBV11-3 and TRBJ1-3 provide the parts outside the CDR3, is EAGVVQSPRYKIIEKKQPVAFWCNPISGHNTLYWYLQNLGQGPELLIRYENEEAVDDSQLPKDRFSAERLKGVDSTLKIQPAELGDSAVYLCASSLDRDGNTIYFGEGSWLTVV.

V gene TRBV27 combines with J gene TRBJ2-7; TRBD1 matches at 10 bases. V was pared by 5 bases and J by 4 bases, with 17 bases of the junction left unmatched. CDR1 is MNHEY and CDR2 is SMNVEV in the germline V gene (reference sequence). The CDR3 has 18 amino acids. The CDR3 is CASSPLILPRTGGYEQYF. As DNA, the CDR3 is TGTGCCAGCAGTCCTCTTATTCTACCGCGGACAGGGGGTTACGAGCAGTACTTC.